These 14 T cell receptor beta chains share one sample of origin, sequenced in a study of blood T cell repertoires in COVID-19. This table comes from immunoSEQ multiplex PCR, and its TCRdb copy is limited to in-frame clones, with some not included. The sample shows 200,000 to 250,000 clones, 86% of them seen only once. The sequencing sample was made of PBMCs or T cells enriched from blood (not recorded which). The source of these receptors is a woman aged 40 to 50 with acute COVID-19.

The rearrangement uses TRBV19 and TRBJ1-5; TRBD1 aligns across 7 bases. The CDR3 has 15 residues. Germline loops: CDR1 LNHDA, CDR2 SQIVND (reference sequence). J was trimmed by 1 base and V by 4 bases; bases with no gene match: 4. CDR3 residues: CASSTTGRSNQPQHF. CDR3 nucleotides: TGTGCCAGTAGTACGACAGGGAGGAGCAATCAGCCCCAGCATTTT.

The V gene is TRBV6-5, the J gene TRBJ1-1, with 7 bases lining up with TRBD1. Germline V gene data show CDR1 as MNHEY and CDR2 as SVGAGI. With 6 bases clipped from V and 4 bases from J, the junction kept 8 bases outside the gene matches. The CDR3 spans 14 residues. The CDR3 bases are TGTGCCAGCAGGGACGACAGGGCTCGCACTGAAGCTTTCTTT. Its protein product is CASRDDRARTEAFF.

J is TRBJ2-7 and V is TRBV27; D is ambiguous. The length of the CDR3 is 14 residues. Germline V gene data show CDR1 as MNHEY and CDR2 as SMNVEV (reference sequence). The V end was cut by 5 bases, the J end by 0 bases, with 11 bases between. The chain's CDR3 is CASSPPWASYEQYF. In DNA, the CDR3 is TGTGCCAGCAGTCCCCCCTGGGCCTCCTACGAGCAGTACTTC.

V is TRBV5-1 and J is TRBJ1-4; D might be TRBD1 (6 bases). This CDR3 region has 17 residues. CDR1 is SGHRS, CDR2 YFSETQ, per germline. V was shortened by 1 base and J by 0 bases, with 13 bases between the two germline ends. The CDR3 here is CASSLYQGRTTNEKLFF. CDR3 sequence (DNA): TGCGCCAGCAGCTTGTACCAGGGGCGAACAACTAATGAAAAACTGTTTTTT.

This clone was seen a few times. V gene TRBV4-3 combines with J gene TRBJ1-2; TRBD1 aligns across 9 bases. The CDR3 is made up of 13 amino acids. Germline CDR1 and CDR2: LGHNA and YSLEER. The V segment lost 3 bases and the J segment 9 bases; nucleotides outside the gene matches: 5. The CDR3 reads CASSQNRGRSYTF. The CDR3 bases are TGCGCCAGCAGCCAGAACAGGGGGCGAAGCTACACCTTC.

The V call is TRBV5-1, the J call TRBJ1-1, with TRBD1 matching over 7 bases. The CDR3 length is 14 residues. Looked up from germline, CDR1 is SGHRS and CDR2 is YFSETQ. Unmatched junction bases numbered 9, after V lost 6 bases and J lost 4 bases. In DNA form, the CDR3 reads TGCGCCAGCAAAAGGACAGGTTGGTCCACTGAAGCTTTCTTT. Translating it yields CASKRTGWSTEAFF.

The genes are TRBV6-5 and TRBJ1-3; 8 bases align to TRBD1. V lost 7 bases, J lost 3 bases, and 8 bases stayed unmatched. Germline loops: CDR1 MNHEY, CDR2 SVGAGI. The CDR3 covers 15 residues. CDR3 sequence: CASKRQGAFGNTIYF. The CDR3, as DNA: TGTGCCAGCAAGAGGCAGGGGGCATTTGGAAACACCATATATTTT.

The V gene is TRBV5-1, the J gene TRBJ1-2; the D is unclear. The germline gives CDR1 SGHRS, CDR2 YFSETQ. The CDR3 totals 16 residues. The V end was cut by 2 bases, the J end by 1 base, with 15 bases between. Written as DNA, the CDR3 is TGCGCCAGCAGCTTTTCTACGGGAACCCTTAACTATGGCTACACCTTC. Encoded protein: CASSFSTGTLNYGYTF. Variable domain in full (rest from reference TRBV5-1 and TRBJ1-2): KAGVTQTPRYLIKTRGQQVTLSCSPISGHRSVSWYQQTPGQGLQFLFEYFSETQRNKGNFPGRFSGRQFSNSRSEMNVSTLELGDSALYLCASSFSTGTLNYGYTFGSGTRLTVV.

In DNA, the CDR3 is TGTGCCAGCAGTGAGGTGTCAGTCAATCAGCCCCAGCATTTT. Translation: CASSEVSVNQPQHF. The V gene is TRBV2, the J gene TRBJ1-5, with D hard to call. CDR3 length equals 14 residues. V was pared by 3 bases and J by 3 bases, with 9 bases between. CDR1 and CDR2 (germline): SNHLY, FYNNEI.

The chain has TRBV3-1 (or the pseudogene TRBV3-2) and TRBJ2-7, with unresolved D. V was shortened by 1 base and J by 0 bases, with 13 bases between the two germline ends. The CDR3 covers 16 residues. Germline CDR1 is LGHDT and CDR2 is YNNKEL (reference sequence). The CDR3 nucleotides read TGTGCCAGCAGCCAAGCAGTTAGCCGAAGCTCCTACGAGCAGTACTTC. Protein sequence: CASSQAVSRSSYEQYF.

The chain couples TRBV7-8 to TRBJ2-1; D not resolved. The V gene's germline CDR1 is SGHVS and CDR2 FQNEAQ. V lost 8 bases, J lost 0 bases, and 8 bases lay in between. The CDR3 length is 13 residues. The CDR3 loop reads CASSVFSYNEQFF. The DNA of the CDR3 is TGTGCCAGCTCGGTGTTCTCCTACAATGAGCAGTTCTTC.

The chain combines TRBV11-2 with TRBJ1-2; 7 positions match TRBD1. There are 15 residues in the CDR3. Per the germline V gene, CDR1 is SGHAT and CDR2 is FQNNGV. Trimming took 1 base from V and 4 from J; bases not matched to a gene: 6. CDR3 amino acids: CASSLGGGLSYGYTF. The CDR3 region has the DNA TGTGCCAGCAGCTTAGGAGGGGGCTTAAGCTATGGCTACACCTTC.

In this sample, this clone turned up a few times. The chain joins TRBV19 to TRBJ1-4; D gene unclear. Looked up from germline, CDR1 is LNHDA and CDR2 is SQIVND (reference sequence). The V and J ends lost 3 bases and 0 bases respectively, with 14 bases between them. There are 17 residues in the CDR3. CDR3 nucleotides: TGTGCCAGTAGTATTCGAGACACGAGTGCAACTAATGAAAAACTGTTTTTT. Translation gives CASSIRDTSATNEKLFF.

The chain recombines TRBV5-5 with TRBJ2-7; perhaps TRBD2 as D (6 bases). Germline CDR1 is SGHKS and CDR2 is YYEKEE (reference sequence). V was cut by 0 bases and J by 0 bases, with 7 bases left in between. The CDR3 sequence is 14 residues long. The CDR3 nucleotides read TGTGCCAGCAGCTTGGTCGGGAGCTCCTACGAGCAGTACTTC. Its protein product is CASSLVGSSYEQYF.